This T cell receptor (beta chain) emerged from a study of T cells in localized non-small cell lung cancer. Whole-study results and caveats: In adjacent lung appeared a median about 58 of the top 100 tumor clones. Clonality of T cells reached its maximum in uninvolved adjacent lung, surpassing tumor. Longer survival (overall) was linked to higher T cell density in blood.

Comment on this clone: No antigen is known for it. Within the sample, other DNA sequences also encode this same CDR3.

TCRdb's copy holds only in-frame clones and misses some; the assay was immunoSEQ multiplex PCR. The table records tens of thousands of clones, almost 85% of them present only once. This CDR3 is built from 14 residues. CDR1 is GTSNPN and CDR2 is SVGIG in the germline V gene (reference sequence). Trimming at V came to 8 bases and at J to 7 bases, leaving 12 bases not matched to a gene. The genes are TRBV30 and TRBJ1-2, with 11 bases that match TRBD1. The TCR comes from a female donor older than 55 with stage I lung adenocarcinoma. The starting material was peripheral blood, obtained before any cancer treatment. Here the CDR3 reads CAAGQGAVGTGYTF. Here the CDR3 DNA reads TGTGCCGCAGGACAGGGGGCGGTCGGGACTGGCTACACCTTC.